This T cell receptor beta chain was obtained from a study of T-cell memory formation after mild COVID-19. Study results and limitations: Contracting clones from day 15 to 85 showed balanced CD4/CD8; later expanders favored CD4+.

This clonotype was detected many times. As yet, its antigen is unknown. 5'RACE with constant-segment primers yielded barcoded, UMI-tagged TCR alpha and TCR beta cDNA libraries. TCRdb called the 5' RACE reads again in MiXCR, with one record for every CDR3 protein. The sample has 250,000 to 300,000 distinct CDR3 sequences, roughly 15% seen once. The sample comprised PBMCs or a T cell subset sorted from them (not recorded which). The TCR was taken from a young man who had mild COVID-19 (a few samples of this study predate the infection). Cell type and time point are not known.

The DNA for the CDR3 is TGCGCCAGCAGCTTGTTCGAGGGGAAGGATGAGCAGTTCTTC. Encoded protein: CASSLFEGKDEQFF. The chain links TRBV5-1 to TRBJ2-1; the D gene could be TRBD1 or TRBD2 (5 bases each). CDR1 and CDR2 from the germline V gene are SGHRS and YFSETQ. This CDR3 comprises 14 residues. With 1 base removed from V and 8 bases from J, the gap between germline ends came to 13 bases. Full variable domain (outside the CDR3, taken from reference TRBV5-1 and TRBJ2-1): KAGVTQTPRYLIKTRGQQVTLSCSPISGHRSVSWYQQTPGQGLQFLFEYFSETQRNKGNFPGRFSGRQFSNSRSEMNVSTLELGDSALYLCASSLFEGKDEQFFGPGTRLTVL.